A selection of T cell receptor beta chains follows, all from one sample in a study of OX40 agonist ivuxolimab in advanced cancers. Assay used: immunoSEQ multiplex PCR; TCRdb lists only in-frame clones, some missing. Counted here are more than 70,000 clones, approximately 80% occurring once; the ten biggest clones make up approximately 0.44%. The sequenced sample was CD4+ or CD8+ T cells sorted from blood, obtained in a trial of the OX40 agonist ivuxolimab. Receptors originate from an adult with an advanced solid tumor such as melanoma, head and neck, liver or kidney cancer. CDR3s include the opening cysteine and the closing phenylalanine or tryptophan. Each record gives: V gene, J gene, clone size, D gene, CDR3 DNA, CDR3 protein. The D gene is left open where the match is weak. Clone size is shown for a subset of rows, as once, few, many or a class of expanded clone.

V: TRBV7-8
J: TRBJ2-7
size: NA
D: NA
DNA: TGTGCCAGCAGCTACACCAACGAGCAGTACTTC
CDR3: CASSYTNEQYF

V: TRBV27
J: TRBJ2-7
size: NA
D: TRBD2
DNA: TGTGCCAGCAGTTTCGTTCGGGGGGGGCGCGAGCAGTACTTC
CDR3: CASSFVRGGREQYF

V: TRBV28
J: TRBJ2-7
size: NA
D: NA
DNA: TGTGCCAGCAGTTTACCCCGGGGCTACGAGCAGTACTTC
CDR3: CASSLPRGYEQYF

V: TRBV27
J: TRBJ1-1
size: NA
D: NA
DNA: TGTGCCAGCAGTTTGAACGTGAACACTGAAGCTTTCTTT
CDR3: CASSLNVNTEAFF

V: TRBV19
J: TRBJ1-2
size: NA
D: NA
DNA: TGTGCCAGTAGTCGAGGACAAGGCGGAACCCAAGCACTCTATGGCTACACCTTC
CDR3: CASSRGQGGTQALYGYTF

V: TRBV10-3
J: TRBJ2-7
size: NA
D: NA
DNA: TGTGCCATCAGGGAGCGGGCATCCTCCTACGAGCAGTACTTC
CDR3: CAIRERASSYEQYF

V: TRBV6-4
J: TRBJ2-1
size: NA
D: NA
DNA: TGTGCCAGCAGTGATGAGACTAGAATCAATGAGCAGTTCTTC
CDR3: CASSDETRINEQFF

V: TRBV11-2
J: TRBJ1-1
size: few
D: NA
DNA: TGTGCCAGCAGCTTCTCAGGTGGTGGGACTGAAGCTTTCTTT
CDR3: CASSFSGGGTEAFF

V: TRBV5-6
J: TRBJ2-6
size: NA
D: NA
DNA: TGTGCCAGCAGCTTTGGCGGCTCTGGGGCCAACGTCCTGACTTTC
CDR3: CASSFGGSGANVLTF

V: TRBV18
J: TRBJ2-1
size: NA
D: TRBD2
DNA: TGTGCCAGCTCACCATTATCTGCGTTGCTAGCGGACTACAATGAGCAGTTCTTC
CDR3: CASSPLSALLADYNEQFF

V: TRBV6-5
J: TRBJ1-2
size: NA
D: TRBD1
DNA: TGTGCCAGCAGCCGGGGACAGCCCTATTACTATGGCTACACCTTC
CDR3: CASSRGQPYYYGYTF

V: TRBV6-1
J: TRBJ1-5
size: NA
D: TRBD1
DNA: TGTGCCAGCAGTGAAGCGGGACAGGGAAGAAACAATCAGCCCCAGCATTTT
CDR3: CASSEAGQGRNNQPQHF

V: TRBV10-3
J: TRBJ1-2
size: NA
D: TRBD1
DNA: TGTGCCATCAGTGGAGGGGGACAGGACTCCGATCTGGGCTACACCTTC
CDR3: CAISGGGQDSDLGYTF

V: TRBV28
J: TRBJ1-1
size: NA
D: NA
DNA: TGTGCCAGCAGTTTCTCCGGGTCTGAAGCTTTCTTT
CDR3: CASSFSGSEAFF

V: TRBV5-6
J: TRBJ1-2
size: NA
D: TRBD1
DNA: TGTGCCAGCAGCTTGACTACAGGGGTTGACTACACCTTC
CDR3: CASSLTTGVDYTF

V: TRBV4-1
J: TRBJ1-1
size: NA
D: TRBD1
DNA: TGCGCCAGCAGCCAAGACCTCATCCGGGACAGGGGCACTGAAGCTTTCTTT
CDR3: CASSQDLIRDRGTEAFF

V: TRBV7-2
J: TRBJ2-7
size: NA
D: TRBD2
DNA: TGTGCCAGCAGCCCTCTGTTAGCGGGAGGCCGCAACGAGCAGTACTTC
CDR3: CASSPLLAGGRNEQYF

V: TRBV7-8
J: TRBJ2-5
size: NA
D: NA
DNA: TGTGCCAGCAGCTTAGGGAGGGCGGGGAACGAAAAGACCCAGTACTTC
CDR3: CASSLGRAGNEKTQYF

V: TRBV25-1
J: TRBJ1-1
size: NA
D: TRBD1
DNA: TGTGCCAGCAGTGCCCGTCCCGGGACAGGGCTAACTGAAGCTTTCTTT
CDR3: CASSARPGTGLTEAFF

V: TRBV4-1
J: TRBJ2-2
size: NA
D: TRBD2
DNA: TGCGCCAGCAGCCACCTCCCGACTAGCCCGGACACCGGGGAGCTGTTTTTT
CDR3: CASSHLPTSPDTGELFF

V: TRBV18
J: TRBJ2-5
size: NA
D: NA
DNA: TGTGCCAGCTCACCCGGGACAAAAGAGACCCAGTACTTC
CDR3: CASSPGTKETQYF

V: TRBV4-1
J: TRBJ2-3
size: NA
D: NA
DNA: TGCGCCAGCAGCCAAGTTGGACTGCCCACAGATACGCAGTATTTT
CDR3: CASSQVGLPTDTQYF

V: TRBV2
J: TRBJ2-3
size: NA
D: TRBD2
DNA: TGTGCCAGCAGTAGACTAGCGGGAGCCCCAGATACGCAGTATTTT
CDR3: CASSRLAGAPDTQYF

V: TRBV7-2
J: TRBJ2-7
size: NA
D: NA
DNA: TGTGCCAGCAGCTTAGGGGGGGGCCCCTACGAGCAGTACTTC
CDR3: CASSLGGGPYEQYF

V: TRBV15
J: TRBJ1-1
size: NA
D: TRBD1
DNA: TGTGCCACCAGCGGCGGGACAGGGGGGAAGACTGAAGCTTTCTTT
CDR3: CATSGGTGGKTEAFF